This entry lists 12 T cell receptor beta chains sequenced from one sample in a study of CD8+CD57+ T cells in acquired aplastic anemia. Profiling that covered TCR beta VDJ and CDR3 relied on genomic DNA as its template. TCRdb re-analysed the reads in MiXCR, keeping a single row per CDR3 protein. This table holds some 180,000 distinct CDR3 sequences, just over 45% found once. The specimen sequenced was sorted CD4+, CD8+, or CD8+CD57+ T cells (not recorded which) from PBMCs. These receptors were taken from a human donor in good health.

The gene calls are TRBV2 and TRBJ2-7; D is unclear. The CDR3 covers 12 residues. V lost 7 bases and J 2 bases, leaving 9 bases between the germline ends. Looked up from germline, CDR1 is SNHLY and CDR2 is FYNNEI. The CDR3 sequence is CASTYSTYEQYF. The CDR3 DNA reads as TGTGCCAGCACATACAGTACCTACGAGCAGTACTTC.

Concerning this clonotype itself: Since a much larger clone is just one base distant, this may be a read error. V gene TRBV20-1 combines with J gene TRBJ1-1; maybe TRBD1 (5 bases). V lost 3 bases, J lost 1 base, and 12 bases lay in between. Per the germline V gene, CDR1 is DFQATT and CDR2 is SNEGSKA (reference sequence). The CDR3 has 14 amino acids. The CDR3 nucleotides read TGCAGTGCTAGGGGGGGGGTCCCGAACACTGAAGCTTTCTTT. Its translation: CSARGGVPNTEAFF.

This rearrangement joins TRBV11-2 to TRBJ2-7; a possible D gene is TRBD1 (6 bases). The germline V and J ends were trimmed by 3 bases and 6 bases, with 15 bases remaining between them. The CDR3 runs to 14 residues. The germline gives CDR1 SGHAT, CDR2 FQNNGV. The CDR3 sequence is CASSFEQGRGEQYF. Written as DNA, the CDR3 is TGTGCCAGCAGCTTCGAACAGGGTAGAGGCGAGCAGTACTTC.

This clonotype appeared a few times. The V call is TRBV28, the J call TRBJ1-5, with D hard to call. The CDR3 length is 12 residues. Trimming cost V 7 bases and J 1 base, with 5 bases left between them. Germline V gene data show CDR1 as MDHEN and CDR2 as SYDVKM. CDR3 sequence reads: CASTQSNQPQHF. DNA for the CDR3: TGTGCCAGCACACAGAGCAATCAGCCCCAGCATTTT.

This clonotype came up a few times. The chain links TRBV27 to TRBJ1-1; D is ambiguous. This CDR3 is 16 amino acids long. Germline lookup yields CDR1 MNHEY and CDR2 SMNVEV (reference sequence). V was trimmed by 4 bases and J by 0 bases, leaving 15 bases between them. CDR3: CASSSKATVMNTEAFF. The DNA for the CDR3 is TGTGCCAGCAGTTCTAAGGCAACCGTCATGAACACTGAAGCTTTCTTT.

The chain is built from TRBV6-5 and TRBJ1-2, with 10 bases that match TRBD1. There are 17 residues in the CDR3. V gave up 4 bases and J gave up 8 bases; unmatched junction bases: 16. Per the germline V gene, CDR1 is MNHEY and CDR2 is SVGAGI. The CDR3 DNA is TGTGCCAGCAGTTCCGTTGACCCGGGACAGGGGAAGGGAGGCTACACCTTC. This codes for CASSSVDPGQGKGGYTF.

Note on this clonotype: The germline gene is not matched at one end of the junction; a read error may be the cause. The CDR3 here is CASREGLDISTDTQYF. As DNA, the CDR3 is TGTGCCAGCAGGGAAGGATTAGACATTAGCACAGATACGCAGTATTTT. The J gene is TRBJ2-3, the V gene TRBV6-1; D uncertain. The germline V gene has CDR1 MNHNS and CDR2 SASEGT. The CDR3 contains 16 residues.

Here the CDR3 reads CASGLRVHNEKLFF. CDR3 DNA: TGTGCCAGCGGTTTACGGGTCCATAATGAAAAACTGTTTTTT. The chain combines TRBV2 with TRBJ1-4; D is unclear. This CDR3 has 14 amino acids. V lost 8 bases and J lost 4, with 14 bases in between. From germline, CDR1 is SNHLY and CDR2 FYNNEI.

This clonotype appeared many times. The gene calls are TRBV5-6 and TRBJ1-6; D uncertain. This CDR3 region has 15 residues. Germline CDR1 reads SGHDT; CDR2 reads YYEEEE. Trimming stripped 4 bases from V and 9 bases from J, with 17 bases between. The CDR3 sequence is CASSEVRSGSSPLHF. The CDR3 coding sequence is TGTGCCAGCAGCGAGGTGCGCTCGGGAAGTTCACCCCTCCACTTT.

The chain recombines TRBV19 with TRBJ1-4; tentative D call: TRBD1 (6 bases). CDR3 length: 16 amino acids. The germline gives CDR1 LNHDA, CDR2 SQIVND (reference sequence). V was trimmed by 7 bases and J by 4 bases, leaving 19 bases between them. The CDR3 DNA is TGTGCCAGTACCCCCAGCCCCAGGGGAGGTAATGAAAAACTGTTTTTT. This gives the protein CASTPSPRGGNEKLFF. The full variable domain, with the rest looked up from reference TRBV19 and TRBJ1-4, is DGGITQSPKYLFRKEGQNVTLSCEQNLNHDAMYWYRQDPGQGLRLIYYSQIVNDFQKGDIAEGYSVSREKKESFPLTVTSAQKNPTAFYLCASTPSPRGGNEKLFFGSGTQLSVL.

There are many counts of this clonotype. The rearrangement uses TRBV11-3 and TRBJ2-1; possibly TRBD1 for D (5 bases). V was pared by 3 bases and J by 9 bases, with 12 bases between. Germline loops: CDR1 SGHNT, CDR2 YENEEA. This CDR3 is built from 13 residues. The CDR3: CASSLGQNTEQFF. As DNA, the CDR3 is TGTGCCAGCAGCTTGGGGCAAAACACTGAGCAGTTCTTC.

The V gene is TRBV7-6, the J gene TRBJ2-7; perhaps TRBD1 as D (6 bases). Germline CDR1 and CDR2: SGHVS and FNYEAQ. V was clipped by 5 bases and J by 6 bases, with 14 bases between them. The CDR3 has 13 amino acids. For the CDR3, the DNA is TGTGCCAGCAGCCCGCCCAGGGGACGCGAGCAGTACTTC. It encodes CASSPPRGREQYF.